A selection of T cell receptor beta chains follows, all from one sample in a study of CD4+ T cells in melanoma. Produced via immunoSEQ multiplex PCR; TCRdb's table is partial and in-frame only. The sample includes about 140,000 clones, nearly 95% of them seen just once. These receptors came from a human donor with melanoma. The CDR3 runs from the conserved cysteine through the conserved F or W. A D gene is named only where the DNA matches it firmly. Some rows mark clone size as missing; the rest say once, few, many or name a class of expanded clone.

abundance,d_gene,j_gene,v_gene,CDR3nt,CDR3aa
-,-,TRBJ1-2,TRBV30,TGTGCCTGGGGGGACCTGGACGTGCCCACCTTC,CAWGDLDVPTF
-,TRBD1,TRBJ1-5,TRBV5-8,TGTGCCAGCAGCTCCACACAGGGGGTCTTTATAGGGCAGCCCCAGCATTTT,CASSSTQGVFIGQPQHF
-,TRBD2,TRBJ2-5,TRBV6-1,TGTGCCGGAAAGCGGGGGTTGAAAGAGACCCAGTACTTC,CAGKRGLKETQYF
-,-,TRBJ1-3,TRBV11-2,TGTGCCAGCAGCGGGAGCGGGAACTCTGGAAACACCATATATTTT,CASSGSGNSGNTIYF
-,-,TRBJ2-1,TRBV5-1,TGCGCCAGCAGCTTGGTAGCAGATAATGAGCAGTTCTTC,CASSLVADNEQFF
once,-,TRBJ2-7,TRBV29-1,TGCAGCGTCGGACAGTCGGTCGGCGAGCAGTACTTC,CSVGQSVGEQYF
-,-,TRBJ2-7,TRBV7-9,TGTGCCAGCAGCTTAGGGGCTAGCTCCTACGAGCAGTACTTC,CASSLGASSYEQYF
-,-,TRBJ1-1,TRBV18,TGTGCCAGCTCAAGAACAGAGAACACTGAAGCTTTCTTT,CASSRTENTEAFF
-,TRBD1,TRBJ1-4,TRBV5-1,TGCGCCAGCAGCTTCGGACAGGGGGTTGAAAAACTGTTTTTT,CASSFGQGVEKLFF
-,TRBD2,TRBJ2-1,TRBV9,TGTGCCAGCAGCAAGGGGGGGACTAGCGGGGGAAACAATGAGCAGTTCTTC,CASSKGGTSGGNNEQFF
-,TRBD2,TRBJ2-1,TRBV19,TGTGCCAGTAGTATACTAGCGGGGGGGTCCTACAATGAGCAGTTCTTC,CASSILAGGSYNEQFF
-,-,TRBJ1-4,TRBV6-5,TGTGCCAGCAGTTACTCTCCCGGCAGGGCTGAAAAACTGTTTTTT,CASSYSPGRAEKLFF
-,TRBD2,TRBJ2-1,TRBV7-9,TGTGCCAGCAGCTTGATGGCTAGCGGGGGACATGAGCAGTTCTTC,CASSLMASGGHEQFF
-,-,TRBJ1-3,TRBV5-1,TGCGCCAGCAGCTTGGTTGTCGGGAGCTCTGGAAACACCATATATTTT,CASSLVVGSSGNTIYF
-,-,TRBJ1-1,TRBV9,TGTGCCAGCAGCGTAGGTCTGGGACTGGGGAACACTGAAGCTTTCTTT,CASSVGLGLGNTEAFF
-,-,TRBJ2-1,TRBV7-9,TGTGCCAGCAGCGGTTTGACTAGTCCCCTCTACAATGAGCAGTTCTTC,CASSGLTSPLYNEQFF
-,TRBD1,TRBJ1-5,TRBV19,TGTGCCAGCACCCCACCCAGGACAGGGCATCAGCCCCAGCATTTT,CASTPPRTGHQPQHF
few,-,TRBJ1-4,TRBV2,TGTGCCAGCAGGATTAGAACAGGGTCGAACAATGAAAAACTGTTTTTT,CASRIRTGSNNEKLFF
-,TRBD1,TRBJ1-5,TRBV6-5,TGTGCCAGCCGCCAGGACAGGGGGCCGAATCAGCCCCAGCATTTT,CASRQDRGPNQPQHF
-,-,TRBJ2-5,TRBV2,TGTGCCAGCAGAATAGGGACGGGACGCCAGGGGACCCAGTACTTC,CASRIGTGRQGTQYF
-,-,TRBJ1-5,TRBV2,TGTGCCAGCAACTTCTATGGTAATCAGCCCCAGCATTTT,CASNFYGNQPQHF
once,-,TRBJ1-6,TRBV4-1,TGCGCCAGCGGGGGATGGGCTAGCCTTGGCGTTGGTTCACCCCTCCACTTT,CASGGWASLGVGSPLHF
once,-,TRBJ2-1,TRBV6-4,TGTGCCAGCAGTGAGGGGCAGGGGGGCTACAATGAGCAGTTCTTC,CASSEGQGGYNEQFF
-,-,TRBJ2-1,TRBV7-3,TGTGCCAGCAGCTTAGTAAAGGGACCGACGGCTGAGCAGTTCTTC,CASSLVKGPTAEQFF
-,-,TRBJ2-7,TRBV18,TGTGCCAGCTCACCGGGGGACGAGCAGTACTTC,CASSPGDEQYF
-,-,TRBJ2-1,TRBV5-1,TGCGCCAGCAGCTTTGGTAACCGCCGCTCCTACAATGAGCAGTTCTTC,CASSFGNRRSYNEQFF
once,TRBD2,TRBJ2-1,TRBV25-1,TGTGCCAGCAATCCGACTAGCGGGGGGCCATACAATGAGCAGTTCTTC,CASNPTSGGPYNEQFF
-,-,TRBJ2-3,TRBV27,TGTGCCAGCAGTTCAAACCGGTTCCACGAGGGGATGACAGATACGCAGTATTTT,CASSSNRFHEGMTDTQYF
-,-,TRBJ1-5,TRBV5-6,TGTGCCAGCAGCTTGAGGATTAGCAATCAGCCCCAGCATTTT,CASSLRISNQPQHF
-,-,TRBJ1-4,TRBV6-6,TGTGCCAGCGCGTCTCGGAGGGAAAAACTGTTTTTT,CASASRREKLFF
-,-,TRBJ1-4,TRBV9,TGTGCCAGCAGCCGCGGGGGGGAAAAACTGTTTTTT,CASSRGGEKLFF
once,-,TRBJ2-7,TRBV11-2,TGTGCCAGCAGCTCCGGGGCTGTTCCCTACTACGAGCAGTACTTC,CASSSGAVPYYEQYF
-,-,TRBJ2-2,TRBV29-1,TGCAGCGTTGTATTCCTCCTTAACACCGGGGAGCTGTTTTTT,CSVVFLLNTGELFF
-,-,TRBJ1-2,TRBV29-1,TGCAGCGTTGGGGGGGCGGTGGAAGGGGGCTACACCTTC,CSVGGAVEGGYTF
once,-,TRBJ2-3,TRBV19,TGTGCCAGTAGTATCGGACGCACAGATACGCAGTATTTT,CASSIGRTDTQYF
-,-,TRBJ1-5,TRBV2,TGTGCCAGCACACAGGAGAATAGCAATCAGCCCCAGCATTTT,CASTQENSNQPQHF
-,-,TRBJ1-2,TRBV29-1,TGCAGCGCCGGACAGTTTAACTATGGCTACACCTTC,CSAGQFNYGYTF
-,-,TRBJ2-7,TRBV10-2,TGCGCCAGCAGTGGAACAGGCTACGAGCAGTACTTC,CASSGTGYEQYF
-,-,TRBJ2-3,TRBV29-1,TGCAGCGTTGATTTGGGGGGTCTCGATACGCAGTATTTT,CSVDLGGLDTQYF
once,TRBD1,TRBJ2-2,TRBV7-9,TGTGCCAGCAGCTTACTGGGACAGGGATACACCGGGGAGCTGTTTTTT,CASSLLGQGYTGELFF
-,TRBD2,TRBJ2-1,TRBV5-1,TGCGCCAGCAGCCTAGGACTAGCGGGGGTGTATGAGCAGTTCTTC,CASSLGLAGVYEQFF
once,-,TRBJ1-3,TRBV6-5,TGTGCCAGCCGATCCCGGGGATCTGGAAACACCATATATTTT,CASRSRGSGNTIYF
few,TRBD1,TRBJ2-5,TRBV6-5,TGTGCCAGCAGGAGACAGGGTAGGAGCGAGACCCAGTACTTC,CASRRQGRSETQYF
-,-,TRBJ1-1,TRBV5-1,TGCGCCAGCAGCTCCTTAGACATGAACACTGAAGCTTTCTTT,CASSSLDMNTEAFF
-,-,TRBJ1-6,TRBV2,TGTGCCAGCAAGGACAGAACAAGCTCCTATAATTCACCCCTCCACTTT,CASKDRTSSYNSPLHF
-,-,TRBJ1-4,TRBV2,TGTGCCAGCACCCGAATCCCCTTCGCCCCGACAACTAATGAAAAACTGTTTTTT,CASTRIPFAPTTNEKLFF
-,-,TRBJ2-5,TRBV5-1,TGCGCCAGCAGCTTGGTTTCCGGCGAAGAGACCCAGTACTTC,CASSLVSGEETQYF
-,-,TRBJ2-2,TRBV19,TGTGCCAGTGGCGGGACAGCGATCCCTACCGGGGAGCTGTTTTTT,CASGGTAIPTGELFF
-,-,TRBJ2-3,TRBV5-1,TGCGCCAGCAGCCCCCCCCTTTCTGAGGCTAGCACAGATACGCAGTATTTT,CASSPPLSEASTDTQYF
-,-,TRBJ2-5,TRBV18,TGTGCCAGCTCACCACAGCAGGAATCTGAGACCCAGTACTTC,CASSPQQESETQYF
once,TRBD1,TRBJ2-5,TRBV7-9,TGTGCCAGCAGTTTAGCTCGGACAGGGGAACTCCAAGAGACCCAGTACTTC,CASSLARTGELQETQYF
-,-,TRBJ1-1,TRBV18,TGTGCCAGCTCACCCACCAGGACAACTGAAGCTTTCTTT,CASSPTRTTEAFF
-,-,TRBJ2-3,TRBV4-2,TGTGCCAGCAGCCAGCGGACTAGCACAGATACGCAGTATTTT,CASSQRTSTDTQYF
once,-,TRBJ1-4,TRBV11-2,TGTGCCAGCACCCTCGGGTTTGGGCTTAATGAAAAACTGTTTTTT,CASTLGFGLNEKLFF
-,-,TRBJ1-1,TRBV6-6,TGTGCCAGCAGTTACAGGACTGAAGCTTTCTTT,CASSYRTEAFF
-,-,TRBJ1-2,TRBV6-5,TGTGCCAGCAGTTACTCGAACAGGGCTCGGGGCTACACCTTC,CASSYSNRARGYTF
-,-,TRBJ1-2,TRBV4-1,TGCGCCAGCAGCCAAGAGAACAGCTTGTACTATGGCTACACCTTC,CASSQENSLYYGYTF